What follows are 18 T cell receptor beta chains derived from one specimen sequenced in a study of Ad26.COV2.S vaccination and SARS-CoV-2 variants. Specified treatment: roughly 19 received Ad26.COV2.S at low or high dose, single or two shots; about 5 received placebo; per-sample allocation not given. Day 63 after the first injection of vaccine or placebo was the sampling time. TCRdb's table, derived via immunoSEQ multiplex PCR, lists solely in-frame clones and lacks some. Of 510,000 or so clones listed, approximately 90% are singletons. This material consisted of peripheral blood, taken in a trial of Ad26.COV2.S vaccine versus placebo. These receptors all stem from a person aged 18 to 65 who received the Ad26.COV2.S COVID-19 vaccine or a placebo.

The chain joins TRBV28 to TRBJ1-5; D is perhaps TRBD1 (5 bases). Trimming left V 3 bases short and J 7 bases short, with 13 bases between. Per germline, CDR1 MDHEN and CDR2 SYDVKM. The CDR3 runs to 14 residues. CDR3 nucleotide sequence: TGTGCCAGCAGTTTTCGCAGGGAAGGCCAGCCCCAGCATTTT. This gives the protein CASSFRREGQPQHF.

The chain employs TRBV6-5 and TRBJ1-6, with 7 bases matching TRBD1. V dropped 9 bases and J dropped 6; count of bases not matched to a gene: 5. CDR1 MNHEY and CDR2 SVGAGI come from the germline V gene. This CDR3 has 13 amino acids. CDR3 in DNA: TGTGCCAGTAGGGACAGCCTTAATTCACCCCTCCACTTT. Encoded protein: CASRDSLNSPLHF.

The rearrangement links TRBV9 to TRBJ2-1; D is perhaps TRBD1 (6 bases). CDR1 and CDR2 (germline): SGDLS, YYNGEE. The CDR3 contains 14 residues. The V end lost 0 bases, the J end lost 2 bases, and 6 bases lay between the germline ends. CDR3 bases: TGTGCCAGCAGCGTAGGGACAGCCTACAATGAGCAGTTCTTC. Protein: CASSVGTAYNEQFF.

This clone has more than one count but fewer than ten. The CDR3 DNA sequence: TGTGCCAGCAGCTTAAAAGACAGGGGTACTGAAGCTTTCTTT. It translates to CASSLKDRGTEAFF. This sequence joins TRBV11-2 and TRBJ1-1; 8 nucleotides agree with TRBD1. The CDR3 has 14 residues. Germline CDR1 SGHAT, CDR2 FQNNGV. V shed 2 bases, J shed 5 bases, and the junction held 4 bases outside the gene matches.

The rearrangement links TRBV9 to TRBJ2-3; D remains unclear. The CDR3 loop spans 13 amino acids. Trimming took off 3 bases at V and 3 bases at J, with 8 bases between the two ends. Germline V CDR1 and CDR2: SGDLS, YYNGEE. In DNA, the CDR3 is TGTGCCAGCAGCGCAATTCCGACAGATACGCAGTATTTT. Translation: CASSAIPTDTQYF.

V is TRBV28 and J is TRBJ2-7, with D tentatively TRBD1 (6 bases). Per germline, CDR1 MDHEN and CDR2 SYDVKM. The CDR3 runs 14 residues. Trimming shortened V by 6 bases and J by 1 base, and 13 bases separated the two germline ends. CDR3 sequence reads: CASRATGFSYEQYF. The CDR3 DNA is TGTGCCAGCAGGGCAACAGGGTTTTCCTACGAGCAGTACTTC.

V usage is TRBV30 and J usage is TRBJ2-2; D uncertain. Germline assignment: CDR1 GTSNPN and CDR2 SVGIG (reference sequence). The V end was cut by 3 bases, the J end by 7 bases, with 12 bases between. The CDR3 has 13 residues. Here the CDR3 reads CAWRVQYGGELFF. DNA for the CDR3: TGTGCCTGGAGGGTGCAGTACGGCGGGGAGCTGTTTTTT.

The V call is TRBV27, the J call TRBJ2-7; a possible D gene is TRBD1 (6 bases). V shed 5 bases and J shed 1 base, with 12 bases lying between them. CDR1 is MNHEY, CDR2 SMNVEV, per germline (reference sequence). The CDR3 has 14 amino acids. The CDR3 reads CASSKQGTSYEQYF. CDR3 nucleotide sequence: TGTGCCAGCAGTAAACAGGGAACTTCCTACGAGCAGTACTTC.

V gene TRBV19 combines with J gene TRBJ2-2, with 9 bases aligning to TRBD2. Germline values: CDR1 LNHDA, CDR2 SQIVND (reference sequence). The V gene end was trimmed by 7 bases and the J gene end by 6 bases; junction bases not matched to a gene: 3. The CDR3 sequence is 13 residues long. The CDR3 region is CASTLAGSGELFF. CDR3 DNA: TGTGCCAGTACGCTAGCGGGATCCGGGGAGCTGTTTTTT.

This chain joins TRBV9 and TRBJ2-1; 9 bases align to TRBD2. In germline, CDR1 is SGDLS, CDR2 YYNGEE. The CDR3 runs 16 residues. The V gene end was trimmed by 0 bases and the J gene end by 5 bases; junction bases not matched to a gene: 6. CDR3 loop: CASSVGASGKHNEQFF. DNA for the CDR3: TGTGCCAGCAGCGTAGGGGCTAGCGGGAAACACAATGAGCAGTTCTTC. The whole variable domain, filled in from reference TRBV9 and TRBJ2-1, reads DSGVTQTPKHLITATGQRVTLRCSPRSGDLSVYWYQQSLDQGLQFLIQYYNGEERAKGNILERFSAQQFPDLHSELNLSSLELGDSALYFCASSVGASGKHNEQFFGPGTRLTVL.

The CDR3 DNA reads as TGTGCCAGCAGCTTACGCCCTAGGCCCACAGATACGCAGTATTTT. Translating it yields CASSLRPRPTDTQYF. The chain combines TRBV9 with TRBJ2-3; no definite D call. Deletions cut 4 bases from V and 2 bases from J, with 14 bases between. The CDR3 length is 15 residues. Germline V gives CDR1 SGDLS, CDR2 YYNGEE.

The J gene is TRBJ2-1, the V gene TRBV24-1; no reliable D call. CDR1 is KGHDR, CDR2 SFDVKD, per germline. The CDR3 runs 16 residues. V lost 5 bases and J lost 0, with 13 bases in between. CDR3 DNA: TGTGCCACCAGTGGACTGGGTACCCGCTCCTACAATGAGCAGTTCTTC. Protein: CATSGLGTRSYNEQFF.

About this clone itself: The same CDR3 also results from other DNA sequences found in this sample. V usage is TRBV25-1 and J usage is TRBJ2-7; D is ambiguous. The CDR3 runs to 10 residues. Between the trimmed V and J ends, which lost 4 bases and 5 bases, there was a span of 3 bases. CDR1 is MGHDK, CDR2 SYGVNS, per germline. The CDR3 here is CASSADEQYF. Written as DNA, the CDR3 is TGTGCCAGCAGTGCAGACGAGCAGTACTTC.

The chain has TRBV6-6 and TRBJ2-2; maybe TRBD2 (6 bases). Trimming removed 6 bases at V and 2 bases at J, with 13 bases between. Per the germline V gene, CDR1 is MNHNY and CDR2 is SVGAGI (reference sequence). The CDR3 has 15 residues. The CDR3 protein is CASRTVAGNTGELFF. CDR3 coding DNA: TGTGCCAGCAGAACCGTCGCGGGAAACACCGGGGAGCTGTTTTTT.

This chain links TRBV6-5 with TRBJ1-3; D is uncertain. The CDR3 consists of 15 residues. Germline assignment: CDR1 MNHEY and CDR2 SVGAGI. Trimming left V 5 bases short and J 3 bases short, with 14 bases between. In DNA form, the CDR3 reads TGTGCCAGCAGTAATTATGGATCGGGTGGAAACACCATATATTTT. Residues: CASSNYGSGGNTIYF.

This chain uses TRBV7-9 with TRBJ1-5; D ambiguous. The CDR3 length is 13 residues. Germline CDR1 reads SEHNR; CDR2 reads FQNEAQ (reference sequence). Trimming pared 5 bases from V and 5 bases from J, leaving 10 bases between. CDR3 bases: TGTGCCAGCAGCCCGCGAAAGGATCAGCCCCAGCATTTT. It yields the protein CASSPRKDQPQHF. Full variable domain (outside the CDR3, taken from reference TRBV7-9 and TRBJ1-5): DTGVSQNPRHKITKRGQNVTFRCDPISEHNRLYWYRQTLGQGPEFLTYFQNEAQLEKSRLLSDRFSAERPKGSFSTLEIQRTEQGDSAMYLCASSPRKDQPQHFGDGTRLSIL.

CDR3 nucleotides: TGTGCCAGCAGCGTAAACAGGGGAATAGACAATGAGCAGTTCTTC. It specifies CASSVNRGIDNEQFF. V and J are TRBV9 and TRBJ2-1; TRBD1 matches 7 bases. V lost 1 base, J lost 5 bases, and 6 bases stayed unmatched. The germline V gene encodes CDR1 SGDLS and CDR2 YYNGEE. The CDR3 runs to 15 residues.

As regards this clone: At the DNA level, this CDR3 is encoded by other sequences in the same sample as well. This chain connects TRBV7-9 to TRBJ2-2, with D perhaps TRBD2 (5 bases). The CDR3 loop spans 15 amino acids. The germline gives CDR1 SEHNR, CDR2 FQNEAQ (reference sequence). The V and J ends lost 0 bases and 5 bases respectively, with 10 bases between them. In nucleotides, the CDR3 is TGTGCCAGCAGCTTAGCGGGAGTGAGGACCGGGGAGCTGTTTTTT. This codes for CASSLAGVRTGELFF. Filled out from reference TRBV7-9 and TRBJ2-2, the complete variable domain reads DTGVSQNPRHKITKRGQNVTFRCDPISEHNRLYWYRQTLGQGPEFLTYFQNEAQLEKSRLLSDRFSAERPKGSFSTLEIQRTEQGDSAMYLCASSLAGVRTGELFFGEGSRLTVL.